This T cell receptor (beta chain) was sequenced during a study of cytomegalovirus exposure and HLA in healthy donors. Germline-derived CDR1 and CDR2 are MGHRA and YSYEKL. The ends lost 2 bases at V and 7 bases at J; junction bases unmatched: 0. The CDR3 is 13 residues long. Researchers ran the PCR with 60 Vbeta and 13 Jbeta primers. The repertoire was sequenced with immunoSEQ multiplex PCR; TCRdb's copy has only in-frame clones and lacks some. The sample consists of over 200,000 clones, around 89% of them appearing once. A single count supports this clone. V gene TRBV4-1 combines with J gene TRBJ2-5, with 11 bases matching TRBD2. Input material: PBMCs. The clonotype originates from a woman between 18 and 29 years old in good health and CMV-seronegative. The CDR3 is CASSQLAGGTQYF. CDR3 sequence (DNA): TGCGCCAGCAGCCAACTAGCGGGGGGGACCCAGTACTTC.